One and the same sample provided the 29 T cell receptor beta chains below, sequenced in a study of shared clonotypes between healthy human individuals. Clones were read by immunoSEQ multiplex PCR, and TCRdb kept only the in-frame ones, dropping some. The data show around 1.5 million clones, 98% seen once. Material: naive CD4+ T cells sorted from blood. Subset given: CD45RA+ positively selected. Every receptor here comes from a man aged 30-40 years in good health.

Written as DNA, the CDR3 is TGTGCCAGCAGCGACAACAGGGGGATGAACACTGAAGCTTTCTTT. Protein product: CASSDNRGMNTEAFF. The rearrangement links TRBV7-4 to TRBJ1-1; TRBD1 aligns across 8 bases. This CDR3 is built from 15 residues. The V segment lost 5 bases and the J segment 0 bases; nucleotides outside the gene matches: 5. Germline V lookup: CDR1 SGHVT, CDR2 SQSDAQ.

The chain has TRBV4-1 and TRBJ2-7, with 7 bases lining up with TRBD2. CDR3 length equals 14 residues. J was trimmed by 2 bases and V by 3 bases; bases with no gene match: 4. The germline V gene encodes CDR1 MGHRA and CDR2 YSYEKL. CDR3 DNA sequence: TGCGCCAGCAGCCATCCCGGACTAGCCTACGAGCAGTACTTC. Translation: CASSHPGLAYEQYF.

The rearrangement joins TRBV2 to TRBJ1-5, with unresolved D. Germline CDR1 and CDR2: SNHLY and FYNNEI. V was shortened by 8 bases and J by 0 bases, with 8 bases between the two germline ends. This CDR3 region has 13 residues. CDR3 coding DNA: TGTGCCAGCCAGTCTAATAGCAATCAGCCCCAGCATTTT. This codes for CASQSNSNQPQHF. The full variable domain, rest sourced from reference TRBV2 and TRBJ1-5, is EPEVTQTPSHQVTQMGQEVILRCVPISNHLYFYWYRQILGQKVEFLVSFYNNEISEKSEIFDDQFSVERPDGSNFTLKIRSTKLEDSAMYFCASQSNSNQPQHFGDGTRLSIL.

This clone occurred once. V and J are TRBV5-4 and TRBJ2-5, with D possibly TRBD2 on 6 matching bases. This CDR3 has 16 amino acids. Between the trimmed V and J ends, which lost 4 bases and 2 bases, there was a span of 18 bases. Germline V gene data show CDR1 as SGHNT and CDR2 as YYREEE (reference sequence). The CDR3 DNA reads as TGTGCCAGCAGCCTGAATCCGGGAGCCGATCAAGAGACCCAGTACTTC. It translates to CASSLNPGADQETQYF.

This clone appeared once. V gene TRBV5-6 combines with J gene TRBJ2-7; perhaps TRBD2 as D (5 bases). CDR3 length equals 15 residues. Trimming removed 3 bases from V and 3 bases from J, with 16 bases in between. Per the germline V gene, CDR1 is SGHDT and CDR2 is YYEEEE. CDR3 bases: TGTGCCAGCAGCTCTGGCAGACGGGGTTTCTACGAGCAGTACTTC. The encoded protein is CASSSGRRGFYEQYF.

V is TRBV7-7 and J is TRBJ2-6, with D possibly matching TRBD2 (6 bases). Trimming pared 5 bases from V and 3 bases from J, leaving 17 bases between. Per germline, CDR1 SSHAT and CDR2 FNYEAQ (reference sequence). The CDR3 is made up of 17 amino acids. The CDR3 nucleotides read TGTGCCAGCAGCCCCCGCGGGCGCGGGGATGGGGCCAACGTCCTGACTTTC. This sequence encodes CASSPRGRGDGANVLTF.

This rearrangement joins TRBV11-2 to TRBJ2-3; 7 bases are a match to TRBD2. CDR1 and CDR2 (germline): SGHAT, FQNNGV. The length of the CDR3 is 16 residues. V was clipped by 3 bases and J by 0 bases; unmatched bases: 6. CDR3: CASSFQLATSTDTQYF. In nucleotides, the CDR3 is TGTGCCAGCAGCTTCCAACTAGCGACTAGCACAGATACGCAGTATTTT. Full variable domain (remainder filled in from reference TRBV11-2 and TRBJ2-3): EAGVAQSPRYKIIEKRQSVAFWCNPISGHATLYWYQQILGQGPKLLIQFQNNGVVDDSQLPKDRFSAERLKGVDSTLKIQPAKLEDSAVYLCASSFQLATSTDTQYFGPGTRLTVL.

The CDR3: CASSFRTSGRSNEQFF. The CDR3 DNA reads TGTGCCAGCAGCTTCCGGACTAGCGGGAGGTCGAATGAGCAGTTCTTC. The chain combines TRBV5-6 with TRBJ2-1; 14 bases line up with TRBD2. Trimming cost V 2 bases and J 7 bases; bases outside gene matches: 5. The germline V gene encodes CDR1 SGHDT and CDR2 YYEEEE. The length of the CDR3 is 16 residues.

The CDR3 nucleotides read TGTGCCAGCAGAGGGGACAGGAGGGCCTCTGGAAACACCATATATTTT. This codes for CASRGDRRASGNTIYF. The rearrangement joins TRBV28 to TRBJ1-3; 8 positions agree with TRBD1. The CDR3 is made up of 16 amino acids. Trimming at V came to 6 bases and at J to 0 bases, leaving 7 bases not matched to a gene. Germline V gene data show CDR1 as MDHEN and CDR2 as SYDVKM.

The chain has TRBV11-2 and TRBJ2-3, with no clear D. The CDR3 sequence is 17 residues long. Germline lookup yields CDR1 SGHAT and CDR2 FQNNGV. V gave up 0 bases and J gave up 3 bases, with 16 bases separating them. The CDR3 is CASSLEWLSPLTDTQYF. The CDR3 DNA sequence: TGTGCCAGCAGCTTAGAGTGGCTTTCTCCCCTTACAGATACGCAGTATTTT.

This chain joins TRBV4-3 and TRBJ1-5; D uncertain. V lost 0 bases, J lost 0 bases, and 9 bases lay in between. The CDR3 runs to 16 residues. In germline, CDR1 is LGHNA, CDR2 YSLEER. The CDR3 protein is CASSQDLAISNQPQHF. CDR3 DNA: TGCGCCAGCAGCCAAGATTTGGCAATTAGCAATCAGCCCCAGCATTTT.

J is TRBJ2-7 and V is TRBV7-9, with D possibly TRBD2 on 7 matching bases. CDR1 and CDR2 (germline): SEHNR, FQNEAQ (reference sequence). The CDR3 has 15 amino acids. V lost 2 bases and J lost 2, with 13 bases in between. The CDR3 loop is CASSLRGGPAYEQYF. The CDR3 DNA sequence: TGTGCCAGCAGCTTAAGGGGGGGTCCCGCCTACGAGCAGTACTTC.

The chain has TRBV27 and TRBJ2-2, with D tentatively TRBD1 (6 bases). V was clipped by 4 bases and J by 1 base, with 7 bases between them. CDR3 length equals 14 residues. Germline V lookup: CDR1 MNHEY, CDR2 SMNVEV (reference sequence). As DNA, the CDR3 is TGTGCCAGCAGTTGGACAGAGAACACCGGGGAGCTGTTTTTT. This sequence encodes CASSWTENTGELFF.

About this clone: Other DNA sequences in the sample encode the same CDR3. The V gene is TRBV5-1, the J gene TRBJ2-3, with TRBD2 as a possible D gene (5 bases). V lost 0 bases and J 1 base, leaving 6 bases between the germline ends. Germline V gives CDR1 SGHRS, CDR2 YFSETQ. The CDR3 extends over 14 amino acids. CDR3 bases: TGCGCCAGCAGCTTGGACGGGGGCACAGATACGCAGTATTTT. It is translated as CASSLDGGTDTQYF.

The chain combines TRBV5-4 with TRBJ2-1, with D maybe TRBD2 (5 bases). The CDR3 has 14 residues. Trimming took 3 bases from V and 3 from J, leaving 10 bases between them. Germline V gene sequence: CDR1 SGHNT, CDR2 YYREEE (reference sequence). The CDR3 reads CASSSDGVYNEQFF. The DNA for the CDR3 is TGTGCCAGCAGCTCCGACGGGGTCTACAATGAGCAGTTCTTC.

The CDR3 DNA is TGTGCCAGCAGTTTTGTTGAAGGCAGACAAAAATATACTGAAGCTTTCTTT. Its translation: CASSFVEGRQKYTEAFF. This sequence joins TRBV28 and TRBJ1-1; no clear D. V was trimmed by 3 bases and J by 5 bases, leaving 22 bases between them. This CDR3 has 17 amino acids. Germline V CDR1 and CDR2: MDHEN, SYDVKM. Full variable domain (outside the CDR3, taken from reference TRBV28 and TRBJ1-1): DVKVTQSSRYLVKRTGEKVFLECVQDMDHENMFWYRQDPGLGLRLIYFSYDVKMKEKGDIPEGYSVSREKKERFSLILESASTNQTSMYLCASSFVEGRQKYTEAFFGQGTRLTVV.

V usage is TRBV15 and J usage is TRBJ2-1, with 8 nucleotides matching TRBD2. This CDR3 comprises 12 residues. Per the germline V gene, CDR1 is LNHNV and CDR2 is YYDKDF (reference sequence). V lost 9 bases to trimming and J lost 7 bases; unmatched junction nucleotides: 5. The DNA for the CDR3 is TGTGCCACAGCGGGAGATTGGAATGAGCAGTTCTTC. Protein: CATAGDWNEQFF.

This chain connects TRBV5-4 to TRBJ1-5, with D uncertain. V gave up 0 bases and J gave up 0 bases, with 7 bases separating them. CDR3 length: 15 amino acids. Germline V gives CDR1 SGHNT, CDR2 YYREEE (reference sequence). CDR3 nucleotide sequence: TGTGCCAGCAGCTTGGCGGGTTATAGCAATCAGCCCCAGCATTTT. Its protein is CASSLAGYSNQPQHF.

The chain carries TRBV13 and TRBJ2-7; weak D call: TRBD1 (6 bases). The CDR3 totals 13 residues. V lost 4 bases and J lost 0, with 7 bases in between. Looked up from germline, CDR1 is PRHDT and CDR2 is FYEKMQ (reference sequence). CDR3 protein: CASSSGHSYEQYF. DNA of the CDR3: TGTGCCAGCAGCTCGGGACACTCCTACGAGCAGTACTTC. Full variable domain (missing parts from reference TRBV13 and TRBJ2-7): AAGVIQSPRHLIKEKRETATLKCYPIPRHDTVYWYQQGPGQDPQFLISFYEKMQSDKGSIPDRFSAQQFSDYHSELNMSSLELGDSALYFCASSSGHSYEQYFGPGTRLTVT.

In its sample, this clone was seen once. The rearrangement uses TRBV9 and TRBJ1-1; a possible D gene is TRBD1 (5 bases). Trimming took 5 bases from V and 4 from J, leaving 18 bases between them. Germline loops: CDR1 SGDLS, CDR2 YYNGEE. The CDR3 contains 15 residues. CDR3 sequence (DNA): TGTGCCAGCAGACCGGGACCCAGGGAGTTCACTGAAGCTTTCTTT. Protein: CASRPGPREFTEAFF.

This chain joins TRBV5-4 and TRBJ1-2, with D possibly matching TRBD1 (5 bases). CDR3 length: 14 amino acids. Germline CDR1 and CDR2: SGHNT and YYREEE (reference sequence). V lost 7 bases to trimming and J lost 2 bases, with 15 bases between them. The CDR3 DNA sequence: TGTGCCAGCTCATCCGGGGCCCAGAACTATGGCTACACCTTC. It translates to CASSSGAQNYGYTF.

The chain has TRBV7-9 and TRBJ2-2; D possibly corresponds to TRBD2 (6 bases). The CDR3 runs 16 residues. Per germline, CDR1 SEHNR and CDR2 FQNEAQ (reference sequence). Trimming took 3 bases from V and 2 from J, leaving 13 bases between them. CDR3 amino acids: CASSFVLAPNTGELFF. As DNA, the CDR3 is TGTGCCAGCAGCTTCGTACTAGCACCTAACACCGGGGAGCTGTTTTTT.

CDR3: CASSFFQWPSGANVLTF. CDR3 nucleotide sequence: TGTGCCAGCAGCTTTTTTCAGTGGCCCTCTGGGGCCAACGTCCTGACTTTC. This chain joins TRBV7-9 and TRBJ2-6; D not resolved. Germline CDR1 is SEHNR and CDR2 is FQNEAQ (reference sequence). Trimming removed 3 bases from V and 0 bases from J, with 12 bases in between. CDR3 size: 17 residues.

This clone occurred once. The rearrangement joins TRBV2 to TRBJ2-2, with D tentatively TRBD1 (6 bases). Germline V gene sequence: CDR1 SNHLY, CDR2 FYNNEI. The length of the CDR3 is 14 residues. Trimming took off 6 bases at V and 5 bases at J, with 13 bases between the two ends. CDR3 residues: CASRVDRSTGELFF. The CDR3 region has the DNA TGTGCCAGCAGGGTGGACAGATCGACCGGGGAGCTGTTTTTT.

This chain links TRBV5-1 with TRBJ1-5; a weak D match, TRBD1 (6 bases). In germline, CDR1 is SGHRS, CDR2 YFSETQ. V was shortened by 7 bases and J by 1 base, with 18 bases between the two germline ends. CDR3 length: 16 residues. The CDR3 DNA reads TGCGCCAGCGAAACGCCGACAGGAAAAAGCAATCAGCCCCAGCATTTT. This encodes CASETPTGKSNQPQHF.

The chain uses TRBV11-2 and TRBJ2-7, with 7 bases that match TRBD1. This CDR3 has 14 residues. Trimming removed 6 bases from V and 4 bases from J; junction bases left unmatched: 9. CDR1 is SGHAT, CDR2 FQNNGV, per germline. In DNA form, the CDR3 reads TGTGCCAGCAGTTATGGGGACAGTAGTTACGAGCAGTACTTC. The encoded protein is CASSYGDSSYEQYF.

The CDR3 DNA reads as TGCGCCAGCAACATAGGGACGGTCTCGAACACCGGGGAGCTGTTTTTT. It encodes CASNIGTVSNTGELFF. This chain uses TRBV5-1 with TRBJ2-2; D is possibly TRBD1 or TRBD2 (5 bases each). Trimming removed 6 bases from V and 0 bases from J, with 15 bases in between. The CDR3 loop spans 16 amino acids. Germline CDR1 SGHRS, CDR2 YFSETQ.

The rearrangement links TRBV7-9 to TRBJ2-6; D possibly corresponds to TRBD1 (5 bases). V dropped 5 bases and J dropped 0 bases, with 14 bases sitting between them. CDR3 size: 17 residues. Germline lookup yields CDR1 SEHNR and CDR2 FQNEAQ (reference sequence). The CDR3 here is CASSEPQGSSGANVLTF. Here the CDR3 DNA reads TGTGCCAGCAGCGAACCGCAGGGTTCCTCTGGGGCCAACGTCCTGACTTTC. The full variable domain, completed using reference TRBV7-9 and TRBJ2-6, is DTGVSQNPRHKITKRGQNVTFRCDPISEHNRLYWYRQTLGQGPEFLTYFQNEAQLEKSRLLSDRFSAERPKGSFSTLEIQRTEQGDSAMYLCASSEPQGSSGANVLTFGAGSRLTVL.

This clone showed up just once. J is TRBJ1-2 and V is TRBV5-4; D not resolved. V dropped 0 bases and J dropped 6 bases, with 15 bases sitting between them. CDR1 and CDR2 from the germline V gene are SGHNT and YYREEE (reference sequence). CDR3 length: 15 residues. This chain's CDR3 is CASSLGQRIADGYTF. The CDR3 nucleotides are TGTGCCAGCAGCTTGGGTCAGAGGATAGCAGATGGCTACACCTTC. The entire variable domain, with the rest obtained from reference TRBV5-4 and TRBJ1-2, is as follows: ETGVTQSPTHLIKTRGQQVTLRCSSQSGHNTVSWYQQALGQGPQFIFQYYREEENGRGNFPPRFSGLQFPNYSSELNVNALELDDSALYLCASSLGQRIADGYTFGSGTRLTVV.